This passage covers 7 T cell receptor beta chains from one sample sequenced in a study of PD-1 blockade in mismatch repair-deficient tumors. Libraries were prepared by immunoSEQ multiplex PCR; TCRdb keeps only in-frame clonotypes and omits some of them. In the table there are about 40,000 clones, about 88% of which are singletons. The sequencing here drew on peripheral blood, taken approximately 78 weeks after starting pembrolizumab. The receptor source for this set is an adult with mismatch repair-deficient cancer.

This clone has just a few counts. The rearrangement links TRBV19 to TRBJ1-5; TRBD1 aligns across 9 bases. V gave up 1 base and J gave up 4 bases; unmatched junction bases: 5. This CDR3 contains 16 residues. Germline CDR1 is LNHDA and CDR2 is SQIVND (reference sequence). The CDR3 here is CASSIGSGTGNQPQHF. CDR3 bases: TGTGCCAGTAGTATAGGCTCCGGGACAGGGAATCAGCCCCAGCATTTT.

The chain joins TRBV6-5 to TRBJ1-2; D is unclear. Germline loops: CDR1 MNHEY, CDR2 SVGAGI. Trimming stripped 0 bases from V and 4 bases from J, with 12 bases between. The CDR3 has 15 amino acids. This CDR3 is CASSYSLGQSYGYTF. The CDR3 DNA reads TGTGCCAGCAGTTACTCTCTCGGGCAGAGCTATGGCTACACCTTC.

In its sample, this clone was seen once. The chain recombines TRBV18 with TRBJ2-1; no clear D. The CDR3 length is 12 residues. V was clipped by 3 bases and J by 7 bases, with 7 bases between them. CDR1 is KGHSH, CDR2 LQKENI, per germline. The CDR3 region is CASSPSGNEQFF. As DNA, the CDR3 is TGTGCCAGCTCACCCAGTGGTAATGAGCAGTTCTTC.

This clone was counted once. This chain joins TRBV19 and TRBJ2-5, with 9 bases aligning to TRBD2. The CDR3 loop spans 14 amino acids. J gave up 9 bases and V 5 bases, and 10 bases lay outside the gene matches. Germline CDR1 and CDR2: LNHDA and SQIVND (reference sequence). CDR3 amino acids: CASSPEGSGSPQYF. CDR3 nucleotide sequence: TGTGCCAGTAGTCCTGAGGGTAGCGGGAGTCCCCAGTACTTC. Variable domain in full (rest from reference TRBV19 and TRBJ2-5): DGGITQSPKYLFRKEGQNVTLSCEQNLNHDAMYWYRQDPGQGLRLIYYSQIVNDFQKGDIAEGYSVSREKKESFPLTVTSAQKNPTAFYLCASSPEGSGSPQYFGPGTRLLVL.

The J gene is TRBJ2-5, the V gene TRBV18; TRBD1 matches 8 bases. V lost 10 bases and J lost 5; bases outside the gene matches: 9. In germline, CDR1 is KGHSH, CDR2 LQKENI. The CDR3 runs to 13 residues. The CDR3, as DNA: TGTGCCAACGCCAGGGGGCAGTTGGAGACCCAGTACTTC. Residues: CANARGQLETQYF.

This clone was recorded once. CDR3 residues: CASRSGGPYNEQFF. CDR3 nucleotides: TGTGCCAGCAGATCGGGAGGGCCGTACAATGAGCAGTTCTTC. J is TRBJ2-1 and V is TRBV9; 8 nucleotides line up with TRBD2. The germline gives CDR1 SGDLS, CDR2 YYNGEE. Losses at the gene ends were 5 bases for V and 4 bases for J; bases not matched to a gene: 5. The CDR3 length is 14 residues. Full variable domain (outside the CDR3, taken from reference TRBV9 and TRBJ2-1): DSGVTQTPKHLITATGQRVTLRCSPRSGDLSVYWYQQSLDQGLQFLIQYYNGEERAKGNILERFSAQQFPDLHSELNLSSLELGDSALYFCASRSGGPYNEQFFGPGTRLTVL.

The chain recombines TRBV2 with TRBJ2-1; the match to TRBD2 covers 10 bases. The CDR3 extends over 15 amino acids. From germline, CDR1 is SNHLY and CDR2 FYNNEI. The trim removed 5 bases at V and 5 bases at J, leaving 6 bases unmatched. This CDR3 is CASSPGTSENNEQFF. The CDR3 DNA sequence: TGTGCCAGCAGTCCTGGGACTAGCGAAAACAATGAGCAGTTCTTC.